The 24 T cell receptor beta chains in this list originate from one sample, sequenced in a study of beta chain features in type 1 diabetes. Sequencing targeted expressed TCRB transcripts, as all isolated RNA had been reverse transcribed. TCRdb's copy holds only in-frame clones and misses some; the assay was immunoSEQ multiplex PCR. The sample consists of tens of thousands of clones, under 35% of them appearing once. Sample: stem cell memory CD4+ T cells from blood. All receptors come from a woman aged 18 to 35 in good health.

This chain links TRBV5-1 with TRBJ2-3; 11 positions match TRBD2. Germline V gene sequence: CDR1 SGHRS, CDR2 YFSETQ. The CDR3 loop spans 17 amino acids. J lost 6 bases, V lost 0 bases, and 9 bases had no gene match. The CDR3 DNA sequence: TGCGCCAGCAGCTTGGCCGTTAGCGGGGGGGCCGCGGATACGCAGTATTTT. The encoded protein is CASSLAVSGGAADTQYF.

This clone was seen only once. The chain employs TRBV5-1 and TRBJ2-5, with 10 positions matching TRBD2. V shed 3 bases and J 5 bases; nucleotides not matched to a gene: 7. This CDR3 is built from 15 residues. Germline CDR1 reads SGHRS; CDR2 reads YFSETQ. CDR3 in amino acids: CASSSVAGGGETQYF. CDR3 coding DNA: TGCGCCAGCAGCTCAGTAGCGGGGGGCGGGGAGACCCAGTACTTC.

The chain couples TRBV1 to TRBJ2-1; TRBD2, the D gene given by the table, was not confirmed from the DNA. TRBV1 is assigned pseudogene status. This CDR3 has 16 residues. The CDR3 here is CTSIPHPERGYNEQFF. In DNA form, the CDR3 reads TGCACCAGCATCCCTCACCCGGAGCGGGGCTACAATGAGCAGTTCTTC.

This clone was counted a single time. The rearrangement uses TRBV11-2 and TRBJ2-7, with D perhaps TRBD2 (5 bases). Germline loops: CDR1 SGHAT, CDR2 FQNNGV. V was clipped by 3 bases and J by 2 bases, with 11 bases between them. The CDR3 length is 14 residues. The CDR3 sequence: CASSFRASPYEQYF. The DNA of the CDR3 is TGTGCCAGCAGCTTTCGGGCTAGCCCCTACGAGCAGTACTTC.

This clone was found a few times. The chain couples TRBV9 to TRBJ2-2; D is possibly TRBD2 (6 bases). Trimming stripped 3 bases from V and 2 bases from J, with 8 bases between. CDR1 SGDLS and CDR2 YYNGEE come from the germline V gene. This CDR3 has 14 amino acids. Here the CDR3 reads CASSGGLNTGELFF. In DNA, the CDR3 is TGTGCCAGCAGCGGGGGACTTAACACCGGGGAGCTGTTTTTT.

This clone was counted only a few times. The chain recombines TRBV18 with TRBJ2-7, with D possibly being TRBD1 (6 bases). CDR1 is KGHSH and CDR2 is LQKENI in the germline V gene. Trimming removed 0 bases from V and 6 bases from J, with 18 bases in between. The CDR3 has 16 amino acids. Written as DNA, the CDR3 is TGTGCCAGCTCACCACCGGAAAAAGGGGGATCTGGCGAGCAGTACTTC. This translates into CASSPPEKGGSGEQYF.

The chain is built from TRBV7-2 and TRBJ2-7; 7 bases map to TRBD2. J gave up 1 base and V 3 bases, and 3 bases lay outside the gene matches. The CDR3 runs to 14 residues. Per the germline V gene, CDR1 is SGHTA and CDR2 is FQGNSA. CDR3 region: CASSFLAVSYEQYF. CDR3 nucleotide sequence: TGTGCCAGCAGCTTCCTAGCGGTTTCCTACGAGCAGTACTTC.

V usage is TRBV6-5 and J usage is TRBJ2-3, with a weak D call TRBD2 (5 bases). The CDR3 is 14 residues long. The germline V and J ends were trimmed by 10 bases and 0 bases, with 14 bases remaining between them. CDR1 is MNHEY and CDR2 is SVGAGI in the germline V gene. DNA of the CDR3: TGTGCCACCAACGAGCGGACTAGCACAGATACGCAGTATTTT. Translating it yields CATNERTSTDTQYF.

This clone turned up a few times. The chain has TRBV10-3 and TRBJ2-7; D may be TRBD2 (5 bases). This CDR3 spans 15 amino acids. V lost 3 bases to trimming and J lost 6 bases, with 18 bases between them. Germline CDR1 and CDR2: ENHRY and SYGVKD. The CDR3 spells CAISDSGLPRGEQYF. In DNA form, the CDR3 reads TGTGCCATCAGTGACTCCGGGTTACCTCGGGGCGAGCAGTACTTC.

This clone was picked up a small number of times. The CDR3, as DNA: TGCGCCAGCAGCTTGGAGGCCCGATCTAGCTCCTACAATGAGCAGTTCTTC. This codes for CASSLEARSSSYNEQFF. The chain couples TRBV5-1 to TRBJ2-1, with D uncertain. Trimming stripped 0 bases from V and 0 bases from J, with 13 bases between. The germline V gene has CDR1 SGHRS and CDR2 YFSETQ. This CDR3 spans 17 amino acids.

This clone was seen more than once but under ten times. The chain joins TRBV5-1 to TRBJ2-3, with 13 bases aligning to TRBD2. The germline V gene has CDR1 SGHRS and CDR2 YFSETQ. The V and J ends lost 4 bases and 4 bases, in that order; junction bases with no gene match: 3. The CDR3 spans 15 residues. The CDR3 DNA reads as TGCGCCAGCAGCGTGGGACTAGCGGGGCCAGATACGCAGTATTTT. Translation: CASSVGLAGPDTQYF.

The chain has TRBV9 and TRBJ2-3; TRBD2 matches 14 bases. Trimming cost V 4 bases and J 6 bases; bases outside gene matches: 4. CDR1 SGDLS and CDR2 YYNGEE come from the germline V gene. This CDR3 contains 15 residues. CDR3 protein: CASSTGLAGVDTQYF. CDR3 nucleotides: TGTGCCAGCAGCACGGGACTAGCGGGAGTTGATACGCAGTATTTT.

The CDR3: CASSHQRLAGGRTDTQYF. Here the CDR3 DNA reads TGTGCCAGCAGCCACCAAAGACTAGCGGGGGGTCGCACAGATACGCAGTATTTT. V usage is TRBV4-2 and J usage is TRBJ2-3; 13 positions match TRBD2. Germline lookup yields CDR1 LGHNA and CDR2 YNFKEQ. The CDR3 has 18 residues. Trimming removed 3 bases from V and 1 base from J; junction bases left unmatched: 7.

This clone came up a few times. This chain connects TRBV4-1 to TRBJ2-1; TRBD2 matches 10 bases. The germline V gene has CDR1 MGHRA and CDR2 YSYEKL. V lost 0 bases to trimming and J lost 8 bases; unmatched junction nucleotides: 7. The CDR3 spans 16 residues. CDR3 nucleotides: TGCGCCAGCAGCCAAGACCGGCTAGCGGGGGCTGATGAGCAGTTCTTC. Its translation is CASSQDRLAGADEQFF.

The chain couples TRBV2 to TRBJ2-2, with a possible D match to TRBD1 (6 bases). CDR1 is SNHLY, CDR2 FYNNEI, per germline. Trimming cost V 6 bases and J 5 bases, with 13 bases left between them. This CDR3 is built from 14 residues. The CDR3 DNA is TGTGCCAGCAGGCTGACAGGAACTACCGGGGAGCTGTTTTTT. Amino acids: CASRLTGTTGELFF.

This clone was seen a handful of times. CDR3 nucleotide sequence: TGTGCCAGTAGTATTGCGTCAGGGCAACTACAAGAGACCCAGTACTTC. Residues: CASSIASGQLQETQYF. The V gene is TRBV19, the J gene TRBJ2-5; weak D call: TRBD1 (5 bases). V shed 3 bases and J shed 2 bases, with 16 bases lying between them. The CDR3 consists of 16 residues. Germline V gene lookup returns CDR1 LNHDA and CDR2 SQIVND (reference sequence).

This clone was counted a few times. The rearrangement uses TRBV9 and TRBJ2-2; 13 positions agree with TRBD2. Trimming cost V 2 bases and J 6 bases; bases outside gene matches: 16. This CDR3 region has 20 residues. Germline loops: CDR1 SGDLS, CDR2 YYNGEE. The CDR3 region has the DNA TGTGCCAGCAGCGTGGGGGGACTAGCGGGAATCTGGGGTAAGGCCGGGGAGCTGTTTTTT. It encodes CASSVGGLAGIWGKAGELFF.

This clone was recorded a few times. This chain links TRBV9 with TRBJ1-1; D is possibly TRBD1 (6 bases). The CDR3 is made up of 13 amino acids. The V end was cut by 3 bases, the J end by 1 base, with 7 bases between. CDR1 is SGDLS and CDR2 is YYNGEE in the germline V gene. Written as DNA, the CDR3 is TGTGCCAGCAGCGCACAGGGGAACACTGAAGCTTTCTTT. Translating it yields CASSAQGNTEAFF.

This clone was seen only a few times. J is TRBJ2-5 and V is TRBV7-9; 7 nucleotides agree with TRBD1. CDR1 SEHNR and CDR2 FQNEAQ come from the germline V gene (reference sequence). Trimming cost V 5 bases and J 4 bases; bases outside gene matches: 4. CDR3 length equals 13 residues. CDR3 region: CASSRQGGETQYF. CDR3 in DNA: TGTGCCAGCAGCCGACAGGGCGGAGAGACCCAGTACTTC. The full variable domain, in which reference TRBV7-9 and TRBJ2-5 provide the parts outside the CDR3, is DTGVSQNPRHKITKRGQNVTFRCDPISEHNRLYWYRQTLGQGPEFLTYFQNEAQLEKSRLLSDRFSAERPKGSFSTLEIQRTEQGDSAMYLCASSRQGGETQYFGPGTRLLVL.

J is TRBJ1-4 and V is TRBV30, with TRBD1 matching over 11 bases. CDR1 and CDR2 from the germline V gene are GTSNPN and SVGIG (reference sequence). The CDR3 consists of 14 residues. V lost 2 bases to trimming and J lost 6 bases; unmatched junction nucleotides: 2. Here the CDR3 DNA reads TGTGCCTGGAGTCGGGGACAGGGGGATGAAAAACTGTTTTTT. Its protein product is CAWSRGQGDEKLFF.

The chain uses TRBV5-1 and TRBJ2-3; a possible D gene is TRBD2 (6 bases). Trimming stripped 0 bases from V and 0 bases from J, with 14 bases between. The CDR3 totals 17 residues. Per the germline V gene, CDR1 is SGHRS and CDR2 is YFSETQ. The CDR3 DNA reads TGCGCCAGCAGCTTGGGGGCTGCGGGGCTGAGCACAGATACGCAGTATTTT. Its translation is CASSLGAAGLSTDTQYF.

In regard to this clone: This specimen includes other DNA sequences encoding the same CDR3. The gene calls are TRBV5-1 and TRBJ2-3; 8 bases fit TRBD1. Trimming cost V 3 bases and J 5 bases; bases outside gene matches: 11. CDR1 and CDR2 from the germline V gene are SGHRS and YFSETQ. The CDR3 runs to 16 residues. Written as DNA, the CDR3 is TGCGCCAGCAGCTCCTCGGACAGGGCGGTAGGAGATACGCAGTATTTT. Its protein is CASSSSDRAVGDTQYF. The full variable domain, in which reference TRBV5-1 and TRBJ2-3 provide the parts outside the CDR3, is KAGVTQTPRYLIKTRGQQVTLSCSPISGHRSVSWYQQTPGQGLQFLFEYFSETQRNKGNFPGRFSGRQFSNSRSEMNVSTLELGDSALYLCASSSSDRAVGDTQYFGPGTRLTVL.

The rearrangement joins TRBV4-1 to TRBJ2-5; 10 bases match TRBD1. The CDR3 is 17 residues long. The germline gives CDR1 MGHRA, CDR2 YSYEKL. V was pared by 0 bases and J by 4 bases, with 8 bases of the junction left unmatched. The CDR3 coding sequence is TGCGCCAGCAGCCAAGAGGCGACAGGGGGCCCCGGAGAGACCCAGTACTTC. Its translation: CASSQEATGGPGETQYF.

This sequence joins TRBV28 and TRBJ1-1; the D gene is possibly TRBD1 (5 bases). CDR1 is MDHEN, CDR2 SYDVKM, per germline. Between the trimmed V and J ends, which lost 7 bases and 0 bases, there was a span of 9 bases. The length of the CDR3 is 13 residues. The CDR3 spells CASMAGMNTEAFF. The CDR3 bases are TGTGCCAGCATGGCAGGGATGAACACTGAAGCTTTCTTT.